The 23 T cell receptor beta chains below all came from one sample that was sequenced in a study of Ad26.COV2.S vaccination and SARS-CoV-2 variants. Profiled with immunoSEQ multiplex PCR; TCRdb holds only in-frame clones, not every one. Of a few hundred thousand clones in the sample, roughly nine tenths are singletons; the top ten hold 5.5%. As for treatment: about 20 received Ad26.COV2.S at low or high dose, single or two shots; roughly five received placebo; per-sample allocation not given. At day 63 after the first vaccine or placebo injection, samples were drawn. Specimen: peripheral blood, collected in a trial of Ad26.COV2.S vaccine versus placebo. The origin of the receptors is a person between 18 and 65 years old who received the Ad26.COV2.S COVID-19 vaccine or a placebo.

The chain recombines TRBV3-1 (or the pseudogene TRBV3-2) with TRBJ1-1; no definite D call. CDR3 size: 12 residues. Trimming shortened V by 0 bases and J by 8 bases, and 7 bases separated the two germline ends. CDR1 is LGHDT, CDR2 YNNKEL, per germline (reference sequence). The CDR3 sequence is CASSQDGGEAFF. The CDR3 DNA sequence: TGTGCCAGCAGCCAAGATGGCGGGGAAGCTTTCTTT.

CDR3 DNA sequence: TGTGCCAGCAGCTCACCTCGTGGGGGGGCGTGGGAGACCCAGTACTTC. Translated: CASSSPRGGAWETQYF. The rearrangement joins TRBV6-2 or TRBV6-3 to TRBJ2-5; D possibly corresponds to TRBD2 (7 bases). The CDR3 extends over 16 amino acids. CDR1 and CDR2 from the germline V gene are MNHEY and SVGEGT. V lost 6 bases and J lost 5, with 22 bases in between.

This chain's CDR3 is CASSRDRWTDTQYF. The CDR3 DNA follows: TGTGCCAGCAGCCGGGACAGGTGGACAGATACGCAGTATTTT. The J gene is TRBJ2-3, the V gene TRBV5-4; 8 nucleotides match TRBD1. With 4 bases clipped from V and 3 bases from J, the junction kept 4 bases outside the gene matches. CDR1 is SGHNT, CDR2 YYREEE, per germline (reference sequence). The CDR3 is made up of 14 amino acids.

This chain uses TRBV12-3 or TRBV12-4 with TRBJ1-6; no firm D call. V was pared by 4 bases and J by 7 bases, with 8 bases between. The CDR3 extends over 13 amino acids. The CDR3 sequence is CASSSVDNSPLHF. The DNA for the CDR3 is TGTGCCAGCAGTTCGGTGGACAATTCACCCCTCCACTTT.

Worth noting for this clone: The same CDR3 arises from other DNA sequences in this sample as well. The J gene is TRBJ2-1, the V gene TRBV6-1; 9 positions match TRBD1. The CDR3 runs 15 residues. Germline values: CDR1 MNHNS, CDR2 SASEGT. V lost 3 bases, J lost 4 bases, and 4 bases stayed unmatched. The CDR3 loop reads CASSDRQGGYNEQFF. Written as DNA, the CDR3 is TGTGCCAGCAGTGACCGACAGGGGGGGTACAATGAGCAGTTCTTC.

This chain uses TRBV6-6 with TRBJ1-5; TRBD1 aligns across 9 bases. The CDR3 runs 11 residues. Germline CDR1 is MNHNY and CDR2 is SVGAGI (reference sequence). V gave up 5 bases and J gave up 16 bases; unmatched junction bases: 6. This chain's CDR3 is CASSGDRAIHF. CDR3 nucleotide sequence: TGTGCCAGCAGTGGGGACAGGGCCATCCATTTT.

The chain has TRBV14 and TRBJ2-7; D is possibly TRBD2 (6 bases). The germline V gene has CDR1 SGHDN and CDR2 FVKESK. With 5 bases removed from V and 0 bases from J, the gap between germline ends came to 14 bases. The CDR3 runs to 15 residues. CDR3 sequence: CASSSRGGTSYEQYF. The CDR3 DNA reads as TGTGCCAGCAGCTCGAGGGGCGGGACCTCCTACGAGCAGTACTTC.

This clone has only a few counts. The chain employs TRBV19 and TRBJ2-1, with TRBD2 matching over 16 bases. CDR1 and CDR2 from the germline V gene are LNHDA and SQIVND (reference sequence). The V and J ends lost 5 bases and 8 bases, in that order; junction bases with no gene match: 15. The CDR3 loop spans 19 amino acids. CDR3: CASSPTGTSGRASFYEQFF. The DNA of the CDR3 is TGTGCCAGTAGTCCCACCGGGACTAGCGGGAGGGCCTCTTTCTATGAGCAGTTCTTC.

The chain uses TRBV11-2 and TRBJ1-1, with D possibly TRBD1 on 5 matching bases. The CDR3 consists of 13 residues. Germline V gene data show CDR1 as SGHAT and CDR2 as FQNNGV. V lost 7 bases and J 1 base, leaving 10 bases between the germline ends. The CDR3 DNA follows: TGTGCCAGCATGCGGACACAGAACACTGAAGCTTTCTTT. This translates into CASMRTQNTEAFF.

The chain is built from TRBV7-9 and TRBJ1-1; D call uncertain. Germline V gene lookup returns CDR1 SEHNR and CDR2 FQNEAQ (reference sequence). The V and J ends lost 5 bases and 11 bases respectively, with 12 bases between them. The CDR3 consists of 11 residues. The CDR3: CASSLGWSAFF. The CDR3 nucleotides read TGTGCCAGCAGCCTGGGTTGGAGTGCTTTCTTT.

In this sample, this clone turned up once. The chain carries TRBV18 and TRBJ1-1; 7 bases are a match to TRBD1. CDR1 KGHSH and CDR2 LQKENI come from the germline V gene. Losses at the gene ends were 6 bases for V and 1 base for J; bases not matched to a gene: 2. The length of the CDR3 is 13 residues. In DNA, the CDR3 is TGTGCCAGCTCTTGGACAGGGAACACTGAAGCTTTCTTT. Translating gives CASSWTGNTEAFF.

The chain has TRBV11-2 and TRBJ2-1, with 12 positions matching TRBD2. The CDR3 is 20 residues long. The V segment lost 0 bases and the J segment 0 bases; nucleotides outside the gene matches: 9. Germline CDR1 is SGHAT and CDR2 is FQNNGV. The CDR3 region is CASSLDRPSGRESSYNEQFF. Here the CDR3 DNA reads TGTGCCAGCAGCTTAGATCGGCCTAGCGGGAGGGAAAGCTCCTACAATGAGCAGTTCTTC.

The V gene is TRBV14, the J gene TRBJ2-7; 9 bases match TRBD1. V gave up 3 bases and J gave up 5 bases; unmatched junction bases: 11. From germline, CDR1 is SGHDN and CDR2 FVKESK. This CDR3 has 16 residues. The CDR3 DNA reads TGTGCCAGCAGCCAGGGGGCCGGGACAGGGCTAAACGAGCAGTACGTC. Protein product: CASSQGAGTGLNEQYV.

This clone was observed a few times. DNA of the CDR3: TGTGCCAGCAGCTTATCAACCGTCTCAAATTCACCCCTCCACTTT. This gives the protein CASSLSTVSNSPLHF. The chain carries TRBV7-2 and TRBJ1-6; D call uncertain. CDR3 length equals 15 residues. Trimming left V 2 bases short and J 7 bases short, with 12 bases between. Per germline, CDR1 SGHTA and CDR2 FQGNSA.

As concerns this clone: At one end the junction does not follow the germline gene, possibly because of a read error. This rearrangement joins TRBV7-9 to TRBJ1-1; a possible D gene is TRBD1 (5 bases). This CDR3 region has 14 residues. Germline CDR1 and CDR2: SEHNR and FQNEAQ (reference sequence). The CDR3 sequence is CASTPQGSNIEAFF. Written as DNA, the CDR3 is TGTGCCAGCACCCCCCAGGGTTCGAACATTGAAGCTTTCTTT. Looking up the rest from reference TRBV7-9 and TRBJ1-1 gives the full variable domain: DTGVSQNPRHKITKRGQNVTFRCDPISEHNRLYWYRQTLGQGPEFLTYFQNEAQLEKSRLLSDRFSAERPKGSFSTLEIQRTEQGDSAMYLCASTPQGSNIEAFFGQGTRLTVV.

The chain has TRBV6-2 or TRBV6-3 and TRBJ2-1; 14 bases agree with TRBD2. This CDR3 spans 17 amino acids. CDR1 is MNHEY and CDR2 is SVGEGT in the germline V gene. The J segment lost 7 bases and the V segment lost 5 bases, leaving 10 bases of the junction unmatched. The CDR3 is CASSTTSGGAYMNEQFF. CDR3 in DNA: TGTGCCAGCAGTACGACTAGCGGGGGGGCATACATGAATGAGCAGTTCTTC.

The chain is built from TRBV28 and TRBJ2-3, with TRBD2 as a possible D gene (6 bases). In germline, CDR1 is MDHEN, CDR2 SYDVKM. Trimming shortened V by 6 bases and J by 1 base, and 14 bases separated the two germline ends. The CDR3 loop spans 15 amino acids. This CDR3 is CASRTSGAGTDTQYF. DNA for the CDR3: TGTGCCAGCAGAACGTCGGGAGCTGGCACAGATACGCAGTATTTT.

This clone was seen only once. The J gene is TRBJ2-3, the V gene TRBV7-6, with D possibly matching TRBD1 (6 bases). The V end was cut by 4 bases, the J end by 5 bases, with 13 bases between. Looked up from germline, CDR1 is SGHVS and CDR2 is FNYEAQ. The CDR3 consists of 14 residues. The CDR3 DNA reads TGTGCCAGCAGCTCCCCAGGGGAACGAGATACGCAGTATTTT. Its protein is CASSSPGERDTQYF.

The chain recombines TRBV7-9 with TRBJ2-7; the D gene is possibly TRBD1 (6 bases). CDR1 and CDR2 (germline): SEHNR, FQNEAQ (reference sequence). The V end was cut by 8 bases, the J end by 2 bases, with 16 bases between. The CDR3 consists of 14 residues. The CDR3 loop reads CASRDTTLTYEQYF. The CDR3 DNA sequence: TGTGCCAGCCGGGACACTACCCTCACCTACGAGCAGTACTTC.

CDR3 coding DNA: TGTGCCAGCAGTTTTCAGTCGCTGGAAGCTTTCTTT. Residues: CASSFQSLEAFF. This chain links TRBV12-3 or TRBV12-4 with TRBJ1-1; D unresolved. V lost 3 bases to trimming and J lost 8 bases, with 10 bases between them. The CDR3 loop spans 12 amino acids.

The rearrangement uses TRBV27 and TRBJ2-7, with D unclear. CDR1 and CDR2 from the germline V gene are MNHEY and SMNVEV (reference sequence). V dropped 4 bases and J dropped 6 bases, with 13 bases sitting between them. This CDR3 is 13 amino acids long. In nucleotides, the CDR3 is TGTGCCAGCAGTTCGGGCCCTTGGTTCGAGCAGTACGTC. Its protein is CASSSGPWFEQYV.

The genes are TRBV7-6 and TRBJ1-2; 9 bases line up with TRBD1. The CDR3 has 14 amino acids. The ends lost 5 bases at V and 7 bases at J; junction bases unmatched: 8. The germline V gene encodes CDR1 SGHVS and CDR2 FNYEAQ. CDR3 loop: CASSPDRGLSGYTF. The DNA of the CDR3 is TGTGCCAGCAGCCCGGACAGGGGTTTGAGTGGCTACACCTTC.

This rearrangement joins TRBV6-4 to TRBJ2-2, with a tentative D call TRBD1 (6 bases). The germline CDR1 and CDR2 sequences are MRHNA and SNTAGT. The CDR3 covers 15 residues. The germline V and J ends were trimmed by 5 bases and 7 bases, with 17 bases remaining between them. The DNA for the CDR3 is TGTGCCAGCAGTCCCTTTACAGGGATGGACGGGGAGCTGTTTTTT. Protein sequence: CASSPFTGMDGELFF.